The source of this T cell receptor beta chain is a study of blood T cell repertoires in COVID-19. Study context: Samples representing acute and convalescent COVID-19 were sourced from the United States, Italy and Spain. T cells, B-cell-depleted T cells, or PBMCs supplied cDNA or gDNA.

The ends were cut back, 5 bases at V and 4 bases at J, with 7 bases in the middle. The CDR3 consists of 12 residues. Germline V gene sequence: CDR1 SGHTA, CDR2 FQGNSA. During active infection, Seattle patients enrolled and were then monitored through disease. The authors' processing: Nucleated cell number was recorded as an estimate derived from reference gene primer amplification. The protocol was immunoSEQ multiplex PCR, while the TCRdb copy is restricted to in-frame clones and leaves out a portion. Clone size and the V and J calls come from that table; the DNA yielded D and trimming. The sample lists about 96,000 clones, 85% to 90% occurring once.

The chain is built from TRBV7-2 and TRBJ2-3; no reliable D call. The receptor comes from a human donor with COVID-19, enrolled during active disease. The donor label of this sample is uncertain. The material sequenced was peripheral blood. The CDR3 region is CASSPVSDTQYF. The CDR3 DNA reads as TGTGCCAGCAGCCCCGTCTCAGATACGCAGTATTTT.